The 8 T cell receptor beta chains listed next were all sequenced from one sample in a study of T cell repertoires in aging, cancer and after chemotherapy. The template was genomic DNA from peripheral blood, not RNA. A mixed TRB-A/B primer pool amplified rearranged TRB by multiplex touch-down PCR. TCRdb fed the multiplex PCR reads into MiXCR, producing one record per CDR3 protein. The repertoire consists of around 3,000 distinct CDR3 sequences, with about 33% occurring once and the leading ten covering around two thirds. Material: blood. The source of these receptors is a human donor with a solid tumor.

This clonotype was detected only a few times. The chain has TRBV19 and TRBJ2-1; possible D gene TRBD1, 5 bases. The CDR3 is 14 residues long. CDR1 is LNHDA, CDR2 SQIVND, per germline (reference sequence). V was cut by 5 bases and J by 3 bases, with 11 bases left in between. CDR3 protein: CASSLGQIYNEQFF. DNA of the CDR3: TGTGCCAGTAGTTTAGGACAAATCTACAATGAGCAGTTCTTC.

This chain joins TRBV27 and TRBJ1-5, with D possibly matching TRBD1 (6 bases). The germline gives CDR1 MNHEY, CDR2 SMNVEV (reference sequence). Trimming took 8 bases from V and 7 from J, leaving 18 bases between them. This CDR3 is built from 14 residues. In DNA, the CDR3 is TGTGCCAGCCAGCACGCCGGCAGGGGACAGCCCCAGCATTTT. Its protein is CASQHAGRGQPQHF.

The chain is built from TRBV6-2 or TRBV6-3 and TRBJ2-5, with a weak D call TRBD1 (6 bases). V lost 8 bases and J lost 4, with 20 bases in between. CDR3 length equals 15 residues. In germline, CDR1 is MNHEY, CDR2 SVGEGT. The CDR3 spells CASAMFRGQRETQYF. CDR3 in DNA: TGTGCCAGCGCTATGTTCAGGGGTCAAAGAGAGACCCAGTACTTC.

The chain joins TRBV20-1 to TRBJ1-5, with 7 bases aligning to TRBD1. The CDR3 runs to 13 residues. Germline V lookup: CDR1 DFQATT, CDR2 SNEGSKA (reference sequence). With V trimmed by 6 bases and J by 7 bases, 9 bases remained unmatched. The CDR3 reads CSANRGGRQPQHF. CDR3 bases: TGCAGTGCCAACAGGGGTGGGAGACAGCCCCAGCATTTT.

V gene TRBV10-3 combines with J gene TRBJ2-5; D is ambiguous. This CDR3 is 14 amino acids long. CDR1 and CDR2 (germline): ENHRY, SYGVKD. Trimming stripped 2 bases from V and 0 bases from J, with 7 bases between. CDR3 coding DNA: TGTGCCATCAGTGAGGATCCGTACCAAGAGACCCAGTACTTC. It specifies CAISEDPYQETQYF.

The chain carries TRBV12-3 or TRBV12-4 and TRBJ1-1; 12 bases fit TRBD1. CDR3 length: 16 residues. Trimming removed 5 bases from V and 7 bases from J; junction bases left unmatched: 11. The CDR3 DNA reads as TGTGCCAGCAGTCTAAAGGTGGGACAGGGGGCTGGTGAAGCTTTCTTT. Its translation is CASSLKVGQGAGEAFF.

This chain joins TRBV29-1 and TRBJ2-3; 9 positions match TRBD2. This CDR3 contains 16 residues. Germline V gene lookup returns CDR1 SQVTM and CDR2 ANQGSEA. The DNA of the CDR3 is TGCAGTGGGGGGCTAGCGGGGTTTTCAATCACAGATACGCAGTATTTT. Translation gives CSGGLAGFSITDTQYF.

This clonotype rates as medium-sized. The V and J genes are TRBV12-3 or TRBV12-4 and TRBJ2-7; D assignment may be TRBD1 or TRBD2 (5 bases each). This CDR3 is built from 13 residues. V lost 5 bases and J 7 bases, leaving 15 bases between the germline ends. The CDR3 loop is CASSLQRDGEQYF. The DNA of the CDR3 is TGTGCCAGCAGTCTACAGAGGGACGGGGAGCAGTACTTC.